Sequencing of this TCR beta chain was carried out in a study of a mutant IDH1 vaccine in newly diagnosed glioma. Study background: The initiation of vaccination occurred 4-6 weeks after radiotherapy alone, or with temozolomide cycles. Patients under treatment included 62.5% males and about 38% females and had a mean age of approximately 40 years. Radiotherapy, temozolomide, or both had been given previously, and both were given to most. Regarding the study as a whole: In approximately 93% of patients, immune responses induced by the vaccine occurred.

In germline, CDR1 is SGHRS, CDR2 YFSETQ. Trimming cost V 4 bases and J 5 bases; bases outside gene matches: 4. The CDR3 extends over 16 amino acids. In regard to this clone: Its antigen is unknown.

Clones were sequenced by immunoSEQ multiplex PCR, and TCRdb holds only the in-frame ones, with some missing. The sample gives more than 45,000 clones, more than 75% of which show up once; around 6% is in the top ten. The time point: week 35, safety follow-up. Mutant IDH1 20-mer peptide, at 300 ug, made up each vaccine dose, with topical imiquimod. This chain connects TRBV5-1 to TRBJ2-2; 14 nucleotides align to TRBD2. This TCR was sampled from a woman aged 40 to 50 with glioma. The source was PBMCs, collected from a glioma patient whose treatment included an IDH1 peptide vaccine. This CDR3 reads CASSTGLAGVTGELFF. The CDR3 nucleotides are TGCGCCAGCAGCACGGGACTAGCGGGAGTTACCGGGGAGCTGTTTTTT.